This is a list of T cell receptor beta chains from one sample in a study of blood T cell repertoires in COVID-19. Only in-frame clones appear in the TCRdb table, and some are missing; sequencing was by immunoSEQ multiplex PCR. This sample has 300,000 to 350,000 clones, with around 90% found just once. Sequencing was carried out using peripheral blood. The receptors stem from a woman aged 25-40 years with COVID-19, enrolled during active disease. CDR3s leave out the opening cysteine and the closing phenylalanine or tryptophan. The order of the fields is J gene, clone size, V gene, CDR3 protein. Clone size is shown for a subset of rows, as once, few, many or a class of expanded clone.

>TRBJ2-7|NA|TRBV30
AWSVRGEYEQY
>TRBJ2-5|once|TRBV7-6
ASSLGVAGEVRETQY
>TRBJ1-5|NA|TRBV28
ATRQGHAPQH
>TRBJ1-5|NA|TRBV7-2
ASSWDRVQPQH
>TRBJ2-1|NA|TRBV6-2/TRBV6-3
ASSYSLRTNEQF
>TRBJ1-2|NA|TRBV25-1
ASSDPLRQGTPNYGYT
>TRBJ2-7|NA|TRBV11-2
ASSFPGSYEQY
>TRBJ2-1|NA|TRBV11-2
VSSLAGGIYNEQF
>TRBJ1-1|few|TRBV28
ASSPPSPRDTEAF
>TRBJ2-2|NA|TRBV12-3/TRBV12-4
ASSLGRELF
>TRBJ2-3|NA|TRBV6-4
ASSERVAGGSTDTQY
>TRBJ2-7|NA|TRBV7-2
ASSSGTGSYEQY
>TRBJ2-3|NA|TRBV6-2/TRBV6-3
ASSYPAGYSTDTQY
>TRBJ2-7|NA|TRBV28
ASNTQGPNEQY
>TRBJ1-1|NA|TRBV7-9
ASTNGRENTEAF
>TRBJ2-2|once|TRBV2
ASSELAGVLTGELF
>TRBJ2-3|NA|TRBV12-3/TRBV12-4
ASSLSPGTQY
>TRBJ2-1|NA|TRBV19
ASSIDLLAGEPNEQF
>TRBJ1-2|NA|TRBV14
ASSRGGNSNYGYT
>TRBJ2-3|NA|TRBV4-1
ASRPIGRRDTDTQY
>TRBJ1-4|many|TRBV6-4
ASSESGGAGEKLF
>TRBJ2-1|NA|TRBV6-2/TRBV6-3
ASSYKGTRNEQF
>TRBJ1-1|NA|TRBV4-2
ASSQDFGGAF